This T cell receptor beta chain originates from a study of T cells in Graves' hyperthyroidism and ophthalmopathy. Overall study findings and caveats: Blood also contained most expanded thyroid clonotypes above 0.001.

This clonotype occurred a few times. Its antigen is not known. This CDR3 has 14 amino acids. Per the germline V gene, CDR1 is SQVTM and CDR2 is ANQGSEA. Trimming removed 3 bases at V and 4 bases at J, with 10 bases between. Patients affected by ophthalmopathy presented a Clinical Activity Score of at least 3, a NOSPECS grade of at least 4, and disease duration below 3 months. Lactation, pregnancy, other autoimmune disease or uncontrolled infection led to exclusion of patients. Researchers took RNA transcripts and amplified the TCR beta CDR3 regions from them. An initial round of RT-PCR targeting the TCR CDR3 relied on the HTBI primer set. TCRdb itself ran the multiplex PCR reads through MiXCR, one entry per CDR3 protein. The sample lists about 300,000 distinct CDR3 sequences, roughly 19% seen once, with less than 45% in the top ten.

This rearrangement joins TRBV29-1 to TRBJ2-6; D might be TRBD1 (6 bases). Sequenced input: blood. This receptor was taken from a middle-aged man with Graves' ophthalmopathy. CDR3 protein: CSVDGQPGANVLTF. CDR3 nucleotide sequence: TGCAGCGTTGACGGACAGCCGGGGGCCAACGTCCTGACTTTC.